This T cell receptor (beta chain) was recorded in a study of cytomegalovirus exposure and HLA in healthy donors. PCR was performed using 60 Vbeta and 13 Jbeta primers. In the authors' workflow: Per a later analysis, the number of unique TCR beta chains was approximately 80 million, of which 9 million to 14 million were shared. Produced via immunoSEQ multiplex PCR; TCRdb's table is partial and in-frame only. The V and J calls and the clone size are those of that table, but D and trimming were determined from the DNA. The data show 100,000 to 150,000 clones, 8.5% seen once. The CDR3 is 13 residues long. The V gene's germline CDR1 is SGHTA and CDR2 FQGNSA. Deletions cut 5 bases from V and 2 bases from J, with 9 bases between.

The source of this sequence is a man between 40 and 49 years old in good health and CMV-seronegative. The chain uses TRBV7-2 and TRBJ2-5; no clear D. Input material: PBMCs. CDR3 sequence: CASSQSRQETQYF. CDR3 bases: TGTGCCAGCAGCCAATCGCGGCAAGAGACCCAGTACTTC.